This T cell receptor (beta chain) is drawn from a study of response to subunit inactivated influenza vaccine. Study conclusions and caveats: That few new T cells are recruited by each seasonal influenza vaccination was the authors' suggestion.

Trimming took 7 bases from V and 4 from J, leaving 8 bases between them. Germline CDR1 and CDR2: SGHTA and FQGTGA. This CDR3 spans 13 amino acids. Each CDR3 protein gets one entry after TCRdb re-called the RT-PCR reads with MiXCR. Found here are 610,000 or so distinct CDR3 sequences, around 15% of them singletons; the top ten hold over 8.5%. Of note for this clonotype: Its antigen remains unknown.

This clonotype originated in a man aged 50-60 years who received an inactivated influenza vaccine. The rearrangement links TRBV7-3 to TRBJ2-6; D is unclear. Material: PBMCs from blood, obtained 12 days after vaccination. CDR3 sequence: CASKSTGANVLTF. CDR3 nucleotide sequence: TGTGCCAGCAAGAGTACCGGGGCCAACGTCCTGACTTTC.